The entry that follows covers one T cell receptor beta chain sequence. The antigen is not known. The record originates from a study of OX40 agonist ivuxolimab in advanced cancers. TCRdb's table, derived via immunoSEQ multiplex PCR, lists solely in-frame clones and lacks some. In the table there are around 74,000 clones, 85% to 95% of which are singletons. The study, taken as a whole, reports: More expanded clones were found, on average, in CD8+ than in CD4+ T cells.

The junction had 11 bases not matched to a gene; V was cut back by 1 base and J by 2 bases. CDR3 length: 17 amino acids. Germline loops: CDR1 SGHAT, CDR2 FQNNGV. This TCR derives from an adult with an advanced solid tumor such as melanoma, head and neck, liver or kidney cancer. The sequences come from CD4+ or CD8+ T cells sorted from blood, collected in a trial of the OX40 agonist ivuxolimab. The J gene is TRBJ2-7, the V gene TRBV11-2; TRBD1 agrees at 7 bases. The CDR3 DNA is TGTGCCAGCAGCTTAGTTGGGGGAGACAGGGAACCCTACGAGCAGTACTTC. Protein: CASSLVGGDREPYEQYF.